This TCR beta chain comes out of a study of T-cell reconstitution after alpha-beta-depleted transplantation in children. V was clipped by 3 bases and J by 0 bases, with 9 bases between them. The germline gives CDR1 DFQATT, CDR2 SNEGSKA (reference sequence). CDR3 length: 14 amino acids. The study, taken as a whole, reports: The authors attributed T-cell counts and diversity one year after transplant mostly to newly produced T cells. Several hundred expanded graft clones reportedly supplied alpha-beta T cells about two months after transplant. From surviving recipient T cells and thymic progenitors came the high day-60 TCRbeta diversity observed in some patients.

The authors prepared the TCRbeta library with unique molecular identifiers. TCRdb reanalysed the PCR reads using MiXCR and keeps one entry per CDR3 protein. The sample holds roughly 790,000 distinct CDR3 sequences, roughly 15% seen once. Points on this clonotype: Its antigen remains unknown.

The chain has TRBV20-1 and TRBJ2-4; D is unclear. The receptor was isolated from a male patient younger than 18 who had a stem cell transplant for acute lymphoblastic leukemia, so the T cells may come from the graft donor. The source material was PBMCs, mostly from graft donor cells, sampled 360 days after TCRalphabeta/CD19-depleted stem cell transplant. The CDR3 spells CSASLWLAKNIQYF. The CDR3 DNA follows: TGCAGTGCTAGCTTATGGCTAGCCAAAAACATTCAGTACTTC.